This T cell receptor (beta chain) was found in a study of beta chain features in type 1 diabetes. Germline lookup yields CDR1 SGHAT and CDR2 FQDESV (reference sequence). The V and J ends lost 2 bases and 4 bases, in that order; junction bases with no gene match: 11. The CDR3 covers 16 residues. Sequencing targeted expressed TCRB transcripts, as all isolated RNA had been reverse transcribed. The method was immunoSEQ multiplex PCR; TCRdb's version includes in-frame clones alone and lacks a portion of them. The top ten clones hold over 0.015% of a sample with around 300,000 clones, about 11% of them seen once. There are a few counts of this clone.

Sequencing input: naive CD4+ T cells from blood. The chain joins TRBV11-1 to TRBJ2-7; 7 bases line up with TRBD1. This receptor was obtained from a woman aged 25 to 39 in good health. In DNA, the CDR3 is TGTGCCAGCAGCTTATTAGGGGGCGCGGATTGGTACGAGCAGTACTTC. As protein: CASSLLGGADWYEQYF.